This TCR beta chain was sequenced in a study of T-cell reconstitution after alpha-beta-depleted transplantation in children. The CDR3 is 19 residues long. Germline lookup yields CDR1 ENHRY and CDR2 SYGVKD. Losses at the gene ends were 3 bases for V and 3 bases for J; bases not matched to a gene: 15. The TCRbeta library was prepared with unique molecular identifiers. TCRdb itself ran the PCR reads through MiXCR, one entry per CDR3 protein. The repertoire holds around 200,000 distinct CDR3 sequences, with roughly 8.1% as singletons. General study results and limits: It was newly produced T cells that mostly accounted for T-cell counts and diversity one year after transplant. Surviving thymic progenitors and recipient T cells were the source of high TCRbeta diversity at day 60 in some patients. By about two months after transplant, alpha-beta T cells reportedly arose from several hundred graft clones that had expanded.

This clonotype was seen ten or more times. Antigen unknown. This TCR derives from a male patient under 10 years old who had a stem cell transplant for acute myeloid leukemia, so the T cells may come from the graft donor. This chain connects TRBV10-3 to TRBJ2-1; 9 bases fit TRBD2. The starting material was PBMCs, mostly from graft donor cells, obtained 360 days after TCRalphabeta/CD19-depleted stem cell transplant. The CDR3, as DNA: TGTGCCATCAGTGAAAGACCTAGGGCCCTAGCGGGACACTACAATGAGCAGTTCTTC. Translated: CAISERPRALAGHYNEQFF.